This T cell receptor beta chain stems from a study of blood T cell repertoires in COVID-19. This clone came up once. V shed 5 bases, J shed 4 bases, and the junction held 8 bases outside the gene matches. The CDR3 runs to 15 residues. CDR1 is MNHEY, CDR2 SVGAGI, per germline. TCRdb keeps only in-frame clones here, not all; method: immunoSEQ multiplex PCR. The repertoire has 230,000 or so clones, over 70% of them found once; the top ten carry just over 8.5%. The sample was peripheral blood. The V and J genes are TRBV6-5 and TRBJ1-5; 7 bases line up with TRBD1. This TCR came from a man aged 35-49 years with active or convalescent COVID-19. CDR3 nucleotides: TGTGCCAGCAGTCTCTCCCAGGGGGTTAATCAGCCCCAGCATTTT. Translation: CASSLSQGVNQPQHF.